This T cell receptor (beta chain) emerged from a study of shared clonotypes between healthy human individuals (dated by TCRdb to 2019 to 2021). For the wider study: The cohort included a few men and a couple of women between 18 and 49 years of age. Leukapheresis yielded between about 0.85 and 10 billion PBMCs per donor. Different laboratories and diverse techniques were used to prepare libraries and sequence TCR repertoires, to increase sequencing depth and limit assay-specific biases. The study deeply sequenced blood TCR repertoires of five healthy adults to estimate repertoire size and the extent of clonotype sharing between individuals. For each donor, three plates each were used for CD4 naive and CD4 memory, two plates were used for CD8 naive, and one plate was used for CD8 memory. The study at large found these results: When a handful of donors were compared, the shared fraction of clonotypes was about 5% for naive CD4, over 3% for naive CD8, 2.3% for memory CD4, and less than 0.5% for memory CD8. The genetic and exposure-history diversity represented was limited by the small number of donors. Pairwise subsampling indicated that sequencing depth was expected to affect the degree of clonotype sharing among donors. Sampling was restricted to blood, and TCR repertoires in tissues likely differ from the TCR repertoires found in blood. Incomplete sequencing was indicated by rarefaction of sorted-subset datasets, despite the large sequencing depth. Compared with non-shared clonotypes, the clonotypes found in all four sorted-subset donors had higher generation probabilities. Naive subsets generally had larger estimated clonotype richness than memory subsets.

Healthy HIV-negative adults with no recently reported acute infections or vaccinations were included as donors. All donors were Caucasian adults living in Nashville, Tennessee, USA. CD4+ T cells were enriched through magnetic negative selection, after which naive cells were positively selected on CD45RA and the remaining negative fraction served as the memory subset. Blood was collected by leukapheresis, and PBMCs were isolated by Ficoll-Histopaque density gradient centrifugation and then cryopreserved in liquid nitrogen vapor phase. Analytical flow cytometry was used to check the purity and quantity of every magnetically sorted T cell population. From each sorted fraction, genomic DNA was isolated and quantified by UV absorbance on a Nanodrop 2000c. V trim: 0 bases; J trim: 6 bases; unmatched bases: 2. The CDR3 runs 13 residues from the cysteine to the phenylalanine. Only the CDR3 DNA stays, 39 bases, in frame from base 1. In the germline V gene, CDR1 corresponds to SQVTM and CDR2 to ANQGSEA.

On this clone: It has no known antigen specificity. Per-nucleotide qualities are absent, and no much larger clonotype sits a single base away.

TCR CDR3 regions were amplified from genomic DNA by multiplex PCR using the deep immunoSEQ assay. Genomic DNA extracted from each cell subset was distributed evenly over all wells of several immunoSEQ 96-well plates, and each plate served as one replicate. Each replicate PCR for sorted subsets received roughly 0.2 ug genomic DNA, equal to roughly 33,000 T cell genomes. Purified libraries were measured with a Qubit 3.0 fluorometer, size-checked on a Bioanalyzer 2100, and measured again with the KAPA Library Quantification kit. Every immunoSEQ 96-well plate was sequenced on a separate single-read 150-cycle Illumina NextSeq 550 flow cell. The paper's processing steps were these. Because only junctional sequences without quality scores were contained in the immunoSEQ output, filtering matching that applied to full-length reads could not be performed. Sequences were annotated with PyIR, a Python wrapper for IgBLAST v1.9, using IMGT germline references to assign V/J genes and CDR3. Reads with weak V/J assignments (E-value above 1e-6), missing CDR3, stop codons, out-of-frame junctions, or ambiguous translated residues were removed. A V3J clonotype was defined by an identical inferred V gene, J gene, and CDR3 amino acid sequence. Percentage overlap between repertoires was calculated by dividing the number of shared unique clonotypes by the size of the smaller repertoire. RTK rarefaction, the Chao1 estimator, and Recon v2.1 estimates of unobserved clonotypes were used to assess repertoire richness. For all TCRbeta clonotypes obtained by the gDNA method from a few donors, generation probabilities were computed with OLGA. Drawn from immuneACCESS, this table holds only the in-frame rearrangements with V and J called that TCRdb kept. Clones are partly lost; checked studies trace under half to an unresolved V gene and leave the rest unexplained. V, J and clone size are those of that table, while D and trimming were read from the DNA. This sample is represented by about 2,500,000 clones; approximately 92% of them were singletons. The top ten clonotypes cover about 0.13% of the sample.

Sequencing was done on a sample of naive CD4+ T cells sorted from blood. The meaning of the sample's cell subset or site label: CD45RA+ positively selected. The rearranged segments are TRBV29-1 and TRBJ2-7; TRBD2 aligns with 10 central bases. The receptor was isolated from a man aged 18 to 29 in good health. The CDR3 is CSVEETSGAEQYF. The DNA reads TGCAGCGTTGAAGAAACTAGCGGGGCCGAGCAGTACTTC.